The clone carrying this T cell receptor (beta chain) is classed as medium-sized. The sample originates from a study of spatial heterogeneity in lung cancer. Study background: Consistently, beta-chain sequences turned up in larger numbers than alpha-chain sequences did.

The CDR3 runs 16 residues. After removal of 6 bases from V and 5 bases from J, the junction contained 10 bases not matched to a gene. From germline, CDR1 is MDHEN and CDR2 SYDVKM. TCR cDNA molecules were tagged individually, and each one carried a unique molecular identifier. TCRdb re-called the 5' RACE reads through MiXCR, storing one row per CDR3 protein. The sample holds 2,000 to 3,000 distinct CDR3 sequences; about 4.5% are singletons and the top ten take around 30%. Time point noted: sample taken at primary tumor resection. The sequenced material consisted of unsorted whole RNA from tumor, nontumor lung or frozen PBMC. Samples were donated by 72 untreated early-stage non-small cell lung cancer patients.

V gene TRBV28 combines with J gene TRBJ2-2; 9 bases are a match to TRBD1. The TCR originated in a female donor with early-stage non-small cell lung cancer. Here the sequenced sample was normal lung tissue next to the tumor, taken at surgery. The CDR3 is CASRGDRGVQTGELFF. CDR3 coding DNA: TGTGCCAGCAGGGGCGACAGGGGGGTACAGACCGGGGAGCTGTTTTTT.